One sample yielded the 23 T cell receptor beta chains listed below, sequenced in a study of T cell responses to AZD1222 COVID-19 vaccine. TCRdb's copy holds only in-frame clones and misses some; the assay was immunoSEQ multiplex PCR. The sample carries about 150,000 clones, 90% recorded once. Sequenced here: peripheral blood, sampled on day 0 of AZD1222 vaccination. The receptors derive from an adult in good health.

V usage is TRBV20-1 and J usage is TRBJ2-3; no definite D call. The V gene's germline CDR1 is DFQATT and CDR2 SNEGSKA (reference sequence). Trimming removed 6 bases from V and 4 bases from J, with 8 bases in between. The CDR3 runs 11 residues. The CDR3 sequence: CSATPSDTQYF. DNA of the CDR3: TGCAGTGCCACACCCTCAGATACGCAGTATTTT.

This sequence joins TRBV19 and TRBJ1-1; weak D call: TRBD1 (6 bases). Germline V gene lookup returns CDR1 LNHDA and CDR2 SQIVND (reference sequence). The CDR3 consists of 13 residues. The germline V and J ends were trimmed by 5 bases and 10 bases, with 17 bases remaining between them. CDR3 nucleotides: TGTGCCAGTAGTGTTACCCAGGGGAGAGGAGCTTTCTTT. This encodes CASSVTQGRGAFF.

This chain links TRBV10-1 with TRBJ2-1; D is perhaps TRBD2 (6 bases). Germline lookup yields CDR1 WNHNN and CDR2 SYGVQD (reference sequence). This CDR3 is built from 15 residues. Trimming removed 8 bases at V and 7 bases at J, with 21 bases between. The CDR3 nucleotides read TGCGCCAGCGGGAGGTCGGGCATATCTTTAAATGAGCAGTTCTTC. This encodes CASGRSGISLNEQFF.

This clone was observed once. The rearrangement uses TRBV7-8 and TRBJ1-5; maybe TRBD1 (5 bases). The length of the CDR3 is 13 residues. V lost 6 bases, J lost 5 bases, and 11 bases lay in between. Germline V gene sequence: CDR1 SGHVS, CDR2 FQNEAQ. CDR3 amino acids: CASSSQGDQPQHF. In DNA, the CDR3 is TGTGCCAGCAGTTCTCAGGGAGATCAGCCCCAGCATTTT.

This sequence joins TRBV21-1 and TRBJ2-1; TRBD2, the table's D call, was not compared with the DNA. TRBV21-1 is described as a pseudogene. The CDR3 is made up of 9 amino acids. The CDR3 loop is CASSPGKFF. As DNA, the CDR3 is TGTGCCAGCAGCCCCGGTAAGTTCTTC.

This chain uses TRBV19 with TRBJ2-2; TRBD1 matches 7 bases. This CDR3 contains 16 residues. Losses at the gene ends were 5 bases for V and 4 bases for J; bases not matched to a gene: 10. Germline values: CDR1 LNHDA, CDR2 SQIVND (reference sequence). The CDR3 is CASSSKGGWGTGELFF. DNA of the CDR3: TGTGCCAGTAGTTCGAAAGGGGGCTGGGGCACCGGGGAGCTGTTTTTT.

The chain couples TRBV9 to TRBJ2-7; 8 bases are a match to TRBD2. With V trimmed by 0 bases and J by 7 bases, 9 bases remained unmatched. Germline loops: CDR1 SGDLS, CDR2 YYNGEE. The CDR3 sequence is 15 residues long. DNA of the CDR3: TGTGCCAGCAGCGTAGAGGCCGGGGGGGCGCGGGAGCAGTACTTC. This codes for CASSVEAGGAREQYF. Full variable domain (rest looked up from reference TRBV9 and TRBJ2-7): DSGVTQTPKHLITATGQRVTLRCSPRSGDLSVYWYQQSLDQGLQFLIQYYNGEERAKGNILERFSAQQFPDLHSELNLSSLELGDSALYFCASSVEAGGAREQYFGPGTRLTVT.

CDR3 loop: CASSVPQGASEKLFF. The CDR3 DNA is TGTGCCAGTAGTGTACCACAGGGGGCTAGTGAAAAACTGTTTTTT. This chain joins TRBV19 and TRBJ1-4; 9 nucleotides align to TRBD1. Germline V gene data show CDR1 as LNHDA and CDR2 as SQIVND (reference sequence). The CDR3 has 15 amino acids. V lost 5 bases and J lost 7; bases outside the gene matches: 8.

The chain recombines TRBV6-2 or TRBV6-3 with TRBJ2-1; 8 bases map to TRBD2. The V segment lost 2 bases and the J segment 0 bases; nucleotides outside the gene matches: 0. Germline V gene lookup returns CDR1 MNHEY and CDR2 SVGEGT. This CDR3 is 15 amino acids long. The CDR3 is CASSYGTSSYNEQFF. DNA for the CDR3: TGTGCCAGCAGTTACGGGACTAGCTCCTACAATGAGCAGTTCTTC.

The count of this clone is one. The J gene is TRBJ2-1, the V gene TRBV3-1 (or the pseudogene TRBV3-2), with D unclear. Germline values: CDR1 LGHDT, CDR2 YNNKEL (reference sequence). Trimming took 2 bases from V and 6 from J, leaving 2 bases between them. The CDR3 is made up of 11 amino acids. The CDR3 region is CASSQPNEQFF. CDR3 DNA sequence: TGTGCCAGCAGCCAACCCAATGAGCAGTTCTTC.

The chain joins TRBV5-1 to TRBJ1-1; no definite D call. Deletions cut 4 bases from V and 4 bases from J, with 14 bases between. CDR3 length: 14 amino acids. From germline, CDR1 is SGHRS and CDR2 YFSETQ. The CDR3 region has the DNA TGCGCCAGCAGCAAACAGAGGGTTGGCACTGAAGCTTTCTTT. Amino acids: CASSKQRVGTEAFF.

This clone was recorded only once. The CDR3 is CASSLDGSSYNEQFF. The CDR3, as DNA: TGTGCCAGCAGCTTAGACGGGAGCTCCTACAATGAGCAGTTCTTC. The chain joins TRBV7-8 to TRBJ2-1, with D perhaps matching TRBD2 (6 bases). Trimming shortened V by 1 base and J by 0 bases, and 7 bases separated the two germline ends. Germline V gene sequence: CDR1 SGHVS, CDR2 FQNEAQ. The CDR3 totals 15 residues.

Written as DNA, the CDR3 is TGTGCTAGTGGTTTGCTCGACACGGTTCAGCCCCAGCATTTT. Residues: CASGLLDTVQPQHF. J is TRBJ1-5 and V is TRBV12-5; D unresolved. V lost 2 bases to trimming and J lost 6 bases, with 11 bases between them. The CDR3 spans 14 residues. Germline-derived CDR1 and CDR2 are LGHNT and FRNRAP.

CDR3 region: CASSLEASGGAMTDTQYF. The CDR3 DNA is TGCGCCAGCAGCTTGGAGGCTAGCGGGGGGGCCATGACAGATACGCAGTATTTT. The rearrangement links TRBV5-1 to TRBJ2-3; 12 positions match TRBD2. Germline loops: CDR1 SGHRS, CDR2 YFSETQ. V dropped 0 bases and J dropped 3; count of bases not matched to a gene: 8. The CDR3 covers 18 residues.

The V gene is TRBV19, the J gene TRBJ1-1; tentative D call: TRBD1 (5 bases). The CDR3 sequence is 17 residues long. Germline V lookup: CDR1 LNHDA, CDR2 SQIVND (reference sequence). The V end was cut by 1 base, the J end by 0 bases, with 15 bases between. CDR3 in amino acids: CASSIGGRVAMNTEAFF. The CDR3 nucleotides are TGTGCCAGTAGTATAGGAGGCAGGGTGGCGATGAACACTGAAGCTTTCTTT.

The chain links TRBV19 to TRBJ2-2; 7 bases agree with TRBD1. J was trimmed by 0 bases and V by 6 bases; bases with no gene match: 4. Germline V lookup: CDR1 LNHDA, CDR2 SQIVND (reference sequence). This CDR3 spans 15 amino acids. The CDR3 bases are TGTGCCAGTAGGACCGGGACAGCGAACACCGGGGAGCTGTTTTTT. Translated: CASRTGTANTGELFF.

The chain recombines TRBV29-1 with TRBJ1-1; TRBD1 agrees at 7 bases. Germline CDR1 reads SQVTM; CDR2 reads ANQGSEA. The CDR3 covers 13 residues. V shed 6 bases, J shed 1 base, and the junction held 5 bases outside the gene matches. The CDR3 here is CSVQGSQNTEAFF. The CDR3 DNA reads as TGCAGCGTACAGGGGTCACAGAACACTGAAGCTTTCTTT.

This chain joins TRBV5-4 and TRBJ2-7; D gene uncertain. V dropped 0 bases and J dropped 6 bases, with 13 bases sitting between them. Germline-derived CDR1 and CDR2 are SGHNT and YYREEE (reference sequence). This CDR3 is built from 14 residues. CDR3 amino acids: CASSLVTNVGEQYF. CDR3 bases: TGTGCCAGCAGCTTGGTCACGAATGTGGGCGAGCAGTACTTC.

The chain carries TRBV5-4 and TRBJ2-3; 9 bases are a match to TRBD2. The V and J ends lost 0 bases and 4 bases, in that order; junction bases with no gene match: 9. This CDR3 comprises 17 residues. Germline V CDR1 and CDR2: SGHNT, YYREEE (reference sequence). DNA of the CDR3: TGTGCCAGCAGCTTGGGAGGATCGCGGGGGGGCCCAGATACGCAGTATTTT. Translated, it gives CASSLGGSRGGPDTQYF.

CDR3 region: CASSLRQDGTGELFF. The CDR3 nucleotides are TGTGCCAGCAGCCTCCGACAAGACGGGACCGGGGAGCTGTTTTTT. The V call is TRBV5-4, the J call TRBJ2-2; the D is unclear. V gave up 4 bases and J gave up 5 bases, with 15 bases separating them. Germline-derived CDR1 and CDR2 are SGHNT and YYREEE (reference sequence). The CDR3 is made up of 15 amino acids.

The CDR3 DNA reads as TGTGCCAGCAGCCCACTAGCGGGGGGGCAGACCCAGTACTTC. It encodes CASSPLAGGQTQYF. This chain links TRBV3-1 (or the pseudogene TRBV3-2) with TRBJ2-5, with 13 bases that match TRBD2. The V segment lost 4 bases and the J segment 6 bases; nucleotides outside the gene matches: 2. From germline, CDR1 is LGHDT and CDR2 YNNKEL (reference sequence). The CDR3 runs to 14 residues.

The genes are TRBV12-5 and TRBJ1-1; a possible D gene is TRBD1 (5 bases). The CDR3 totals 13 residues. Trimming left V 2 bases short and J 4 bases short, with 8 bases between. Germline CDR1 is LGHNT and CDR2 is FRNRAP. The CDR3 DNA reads TGTGCTAGTGGTTTGTGGGGGGGCACTGAAGCTTTCTTT. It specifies CASGLWGGTEAFF.

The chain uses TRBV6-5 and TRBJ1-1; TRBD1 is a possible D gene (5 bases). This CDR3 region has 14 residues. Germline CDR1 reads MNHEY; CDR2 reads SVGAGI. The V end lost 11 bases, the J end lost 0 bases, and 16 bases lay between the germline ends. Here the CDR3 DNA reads TGTGCCTCCTGGGGGTTCACCATGAACACTGAAGCTTTCTTT. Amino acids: CASWGFTMNTEAFF.